These 22 T cell receptor beta chains originate from one sample sequenced in a study of Ad26.COV2.S vaccination and SARS-CoV-2 variants. The sample's treatment: about 20 received Ad26.COV2.S at low or high dose, single or two shots; about 5 received placebo; per-sample allocation not given. Vaccine and placebo recipients were sampled on day 63 after the first injection. Method: immunoSEQ multiplex PCR; TCRdb's copy keeps in-frame clones and lacks some. The sample lists about 400,000 clones; 70% to 90% were seen once. The sequenced sample was peripheral blood, obtained in a trial of Ad26.COV2.S vaccine versus placebo. The receptors come from a person aged 18-60 years who received the Ad26.COV2.S COVID-19 vaccine or a placebo.

This chain connects TRBV9 to TRBJ2-1; 7 bases map to TRBD2. CDR1 SGDLS and CDR2 YYNGEE come from the germline V gene. The CDR3 consists of 15 residues. The trim removed 4 bases at V and 2 bases at J, leaving 6 bases unmatched. CDR3 loop: CASSLSSGAYNEQFF. CDR3 coding DNA: TGTGCCAGCAGCCTTTCTAGCGGAGCCTACAATGAGCAGTTCTTC. Complete variable domain (other parts from reference TRBV9 and TRBJ2-1): DSGVTQTPKHLITATGQRVTLRCSPRSGDLSVYWYQQSLDQGLQFLIQYYNGEERAKGNILERFSAQQFPDLHSELNLSSLELGDSALYFCASSLSSGAYNEQFFGPGTRLTVL.

The table lists this clone with a count of one. This sequence joins TRBV28 and TRBJ1-6, with 8 bases that match TRBD1. CDR3 length equals 14 residues. J lost 9 bases, V lost 4 bases, and 5 bases had no gene match. Germline V CDR1 and CDR2: MDHEN, SYDVKM. CDR3 loop: CASSSGQGVSPLHF. DNA for the CDR3: TGTGCCAGCAGTTCAGGACAGGGAGTTTCACCCCTCCACTTT.

CDR3: CASSILASEQYF. Written as DNA, the CDR3 is TGTGCCAGCAGCATACTAGCGAGCGAGCAGTACTTC. The rearrangement joins TRBV13 to TRBJ2-7; 7 nucleotides align to TRBD2. The CDR3 extends over 12 amino acids. The V segment lost 5 bases and the J segment 6 bases; nucleotides outside the gene matches: 4. Germline-derived CDR1 and CDR2 are PRHDT and FYEKMQ (reference sequence).

This chain connects TRBV28 to TRBJ1-2, with 10 bases identical to TRBD1. Germline CDR1 is MDHEN and CDR2 is SYDVKM. This CDR3 has 14 amino acids. The J segment lost 6 bases and the V segment lost 6 bases, leaving 7 bases of the junction unmatched. CDR3 in DNA: TGTGCCAGCAGAGCGGGACAGGGGATAGATGGCTACACCTTC. Translating it yields CASRAGQGIDGYTF.

V usage is TRBV5-5 and J usage is TRBJ1-2; D remains ambiguous. V lost 4 bases and J lost 6, with 13 bases in between. This CDR3 comprises 13 residues. CDR1 is SGHKS, CDR2 YYEKEE, per germline (reference sequence). The CDR3 nucleotides read TGTGCCAGCAGCCAAGGAGGTGGAAATGGCTACACCTTC. Protein: CASSQGGGNGYTF. The whole variable domain, remainder taken from reference TRBV5-5 and TRBJ1-2, is DAGVTQSPTHLIKTRGQQVTLRCSPISGHKSVSWYQQVLGQGPQFIFQYYEKEERGRGNFPDRFSARQFPNYSSELNVNALLLGDSALYLCASSQGGGNGYTFGSGTRLTVV.

The chain links TRBV15 to TRBJ2-1; 7 bases line up with TRBD2. Germline assignment: CDR1 LNHNV and CDR2 YYDKDF (reference sequence). The CDR3 is 16 residues long. V dropped 0 bases and J dropped 4; count of bases not matched to a gene: 6. For the CDR3, the DNA is TGTGCCACCAGCAGAGATCCGGGGCGGGGGTACAATGAGCAGTTCTTC. It encodes CATSRDPGRGYNEQFF.

This chain connects TRBV4-3 to TRBJ2-5; D not resolved. Per the germline V gene, CDR1 is LGHNA and CDR2 is YSLEER. The V end lost 0 bases, the J end lost 4 bases, and 15 bases lay between the germline ends. The CDR3 sequence is 16 residues long. The CDR3: CASSQDAAKMGETQYF. The CDR3 DNA is TGCGCCAGCAGCCAAGATGCAGCAAAAATGGGAGAGACCCAGTACTTC.

This sequence joins TRBV14 and TRBJ2-2; the D is unclear. This CDR3 is built from 15 residues. Trimming shortened V by 4 bases and J by 4 bases, and 13 bases separated the two germline ends. Germline CDR1 is SGHDN and CDR2 is FVKESK. CDR3 DNA sequence: TGTGCCAGCAGCCCCCTCGGACCACCCACCGGGGAGCTGTTTTTT. This sequence encodes CASSPLGPPTGELFF. The variable domain in full, with the rest retrieved from reference TRBV14 and TRBJ2-2, is EAGVTQFPSHSVIEKGQTVTLRCDPISGHDNLYWYRRVMGKEIKFLLHFVKESKQDESGMPNNRFLAERTGGTYSTLKVQPAELEDSGVYFCASSPLGPPTGELFFGEGSRLTVL.

The V gene is TRBV12-3 or TRBV12-4, the J gene TRBJ2-1; D uncertain. This CDR3 comprises 11 residues. V lost 8 bases and J lost 10, with 12 bases in between. In nucleotides, the CDR3 is TGTGCCAGCGGTTCAGAGAGGGAGCAGTTCTTC. It yields the protein CASGSEREQFF.

The chain has TRBV2 and TRBJ2-7; perhaps TRBD2 as D (6 bases). V was cut by 5 bases and J by 10 bases, with 21 bases left in between. Germline V CDR1 and CDR2: SNHLY, FYNNEI. The CDR3 consists of 14 residues. In DNA form, the CDR3 reads TGTGCCAGCAGTCCGGACCTACGGAGGGTGAGCCAGTACTTC. Its protein is CASSPDLRRVSQYF.

V and J are TRBV19 and TRBJ2-7; 10 nucleotides line up with TRBD2. From germline, CDR1 is LNHDA and CDR2 SQIVND (reference sequence). This CDR3 spans 13 amino acids. J gave up 5 bases and V 6 bases, and 4 bases lay outside the gene matches. CDR3 sequence (DNA): TGTGCCAGTAGAGAACTAGCGGGAAACGAGCAGTACTTC. This sequence encodes CASRELAGNEQYF.

V is TRBV2 and J is TRBJ1-1, with D possibly being TRBD1 (5 bases). V gave up 3 bases and J gave up 4 bases, with 9 bases separating them. This CDR3 contains 13 residues. The V gene's germline CDR1 is SNHLY and CDR2 FYNNEI. CDR3: CASSDAGVTEAFF. In DNA form, the CDR3 reads TGTGCCAGCAGTGATGCGGGGGTCACTGAAGCTTTCTTT.

The chain couples TRBV9 to TRBJ2-2; 7 bases map to TRBD2. V lost 2 bases, J lost 4 bases, and 5 bases stayed unmatched. This CDR3 region has 15 residues. The germline V gene encodes CDR1 SGDLS and CDR2 YYNGEE. CDR3 amino acids: CASSVEGLTTGELFF. CDR3 bases: TGTGCCAGCAGCGTCGAGGGACTAACCACCGGGGAGCTGTTTTTT.

This clone has a single count. The chain couples TRBV7-3 to TRBJ2-2, with 7 bases matching TRBD1. The CDR3 contains 19 residues. Germline CDR1 and CDR2: SGHTA and FQGTGA. Unmatched junction bases numbered 15, after V lost 5 bases and J lost 0 bases. The CDR3 reads CASSPDRWAASANTGELFF. DNA for the CDR3: TGTGCCAGCAGCCCGGACAGGTGGGCCGCAAGTGCGAACACCGGGGAGCTGTTTTTT. The variable domain in full, with the rest retrieved from reference TRBV7-3 and TRBJ2-2, is GAGVSQTPSNKVTEKGKYVELRCDPISGHTALYWYRQSLGQGPEFLIYFQGTGAADDSGLPNDRFFAVRPEGSVSTLKIQRTERGDSAVYLCASSPDRWAASANTGELFFGEGSRLTVL.

The chain is built from TRBV9 and TRBJ2-5; 13 bases agree with TRBD2. Germline CDR1 SGDLS, CDR2 YYNGEE. J gave up 4 bases and V 1 base, and 4 bases lay outside the gene matches. This CDR3 spans 16 amino acids. CDR3 residues: CASSVSGLAGRETQYF. The CDR3 nucleotides read TGTGCCAGCAGCGTATCGGGACTAGCGGGGAGAGAGACCCAGTACTTC. Full variable domain (rest looked up from reference TRBV9 and TRBJ2-5): DSGVTQTPKHLITATGQRVTLRCSPRSGDLSVYWYQQSLDQGLQFLIQYYNGEERAKGNILERFSAQQFPDLHSELNLSSLELGDSALYFCASSVSGLAGRETQYFGPGTRLLVL.

The chain joins TRBV24-1 to TRBJ2-3; D is possibly TRBD2 (5 bases). Germline V gene data show CDR1 as KGHDR and CDR2 as SFDVKD. The V end was cut by 0 bases, the J end by 2 bases, with 14 bases between. The CDR3 runs 17 residues. The CDR3 region has the DNA TGTGCCACCAGTGATTTGTTAAACGGGATGGACACAGATACGCAGTATTTT. Residues: CATSDLLNGMDTDTQYF.

The chain joins TRBV6-5 to TRBJ1-5; D possibly corresponds to TRBD1 (6 bases). Germline V gives CDR1 MNHEY, CDR2 SVGAGI. V dropped 6 bases and J dropped 3 bases, with 9 bases sitting between them. This CDR3 comprises 13 residues. Here the CDR3 reads CASRWTDNQPQHF. DNA of the CDR3: TGTGCCAGCAGGTGGACAGACAATCAGCCCCAGCATTTT.

The chain has TRBV25-1 and TRBJ2-2; weak D call: TRBD2 (5 bases). The V and J ends lost 7 bases and 2 bases respectively, with 11 bases between them. Germline loops: CDR1 MGHDK, CDR2 SYGVNS. The CDR3 has 14 amino acids. CDR3 loop: CASKAEQNTGELFF. As DNA, the CDR3 is TGTGCCAGCAAAGCGGAGCAAAACACCGGGGAGCTGTTTTTT. Drawing the rest from reference TRBV25-1 and TRBJ2-2, the complete variable domain is EADIYQTPRYLVIGTGKKITLECSQTMGHDKMYWYQQDPGMELHLIHYSYGVNSTEKGDLSSESTVSRIRTEHFPLTLESARPSHTSQYLCASKAEQNTGELFFGEGSRLTVL.

The J gene is TRBJ1-2, the V gene TRBV5-1; TRBD1 might be the D (5 bases). The germline V and J ends were trimmed by 0 bases and 8 bases, with 14 bases remaining between them. The CDR3 is 14 amino acids. Germline CDR1 reads SGHRS; CDR2 reads YFSETQ. This chain's CDR3 is CASSLAQGGEGYTF. CDR3 sequence (DNA): TGCGCCAGCAGCTTGGCCCAAGGAGGGGAGGGCTACACCTTC.

For this clone: At the DNA level, this CDR3 is encoded by other sequences in the same sample as well. V usage is TRBV9 and J usage is TRBJ1-1, with a tentative D call TRBD1 (5 bases). The CDR3 runs to 12 residues. Trimming stripped 0 bases from V and 11 bases from J, with 11 bases between. Germline V gene sequence: CDR1 SGDLS, CDR2 YYNGEE. The CDR3 is CASSVGGGEAFF. CDR3 in DNA: TGTGCCAGCAGCGTAGGGGGAGGGGAGGCTTTCTTT.

This clone was recorded only once. The J gene is TRBJ2-1, the V gene TRBV4-1, with no clear D. CDR3 length equals 13 residues. V was cut by 6 bases and J by 4 bases, with 10 bases left in between. CDR1 is MGHRA, CDR2 YSYEKL, per germline. CDR3 residues: CASSPNLYNEQFF. CDR3 coding DNA: TGCGCCAGCAGTCCAAACCTTTACAATGAGCAGTTCTTC.

This clone showed up just once. J is TRBJ2-7 and V is TRBV7-2; possibly TRBD2 for D (7 bases). CDR3 length: 14 residues. Germline CDR1 is SGHTA and CDR2 is FQGNSA. With 3 bases removed from V and 3 bases from J, the gap between germline ends came to 12 bases. The CDR3 region has the DNA TGTGCCAGCAGCTTTCAAAGGGGGGGCTACGAGCAGTACTTC. Protein product: CASSFQRGGYEQYF.